One and the same sample provided the 20 T cell receptor beta chains below, sequenced in a study of T cell responses to AZD1222 COVID-19 vaccine. Assay used: immunoSEQ multiplex PCR; TCRdb lists only in-frame clones, some missing. The sample lists about 79,000 clones, 83% occurring once. Sequences were derived from peripheral blood, sampled 28 days after the second AZD1222 dose. These receptors came from an adult who received the AZD1222 COVID-19 vaccine.

The rearrangement joins TRBV12-3 or TRBV12-4 to TRBJ1-2; D gene ambiguous. V lost 3 bases and J lost 5, with 4 bases in between. The CDR3 consists of 11 residues. CDR3 nucleotide sequence: TGTGCCAGCAGTTTCCAGTATGGCTACACCTTC. Protein sequence: CASSFQYGYTF.

This clone was counted a few times. J is TRBJ1-3 and V is TRBV25-1; 10 bases line up with TRBD1. Germline values: CDR1 MGHDK, CDR2 SYGVNS. CDR3 length: 16 residues. The ends lost 5 bases at V and 3 bases at J; junction bases unmatched: 7. CDR3 sequence: CASSSRDRGYGNTIYF. CDR3 nucleotide sequence: TGTGCCAGCAGTTCCCGGGACAGGGGATATGGAAACACCATATATTTT.

V is TRBV3-1 (or the pseudogene TRBV3-2) and J is TRBJ1-2; 9 nucleotides line up with TRBD1. Germline CDR1 and CDR2: LGHDT and YNNKEL (reference sequence). This CDR3 comprises 13 residues. With 6 bases clipped from V and 7 bases from J, the junction kept 6 bases outside the gene matches. The CDR3 spells CASRSDRGGGYTF. DNA for the CDR3: TGTGCCAGCAGATCGGACAGGGGCGGTGGCTACACCTTC.

CDR3 nucleotide sequence: TGCAGCGCCGGGGGCAAGGCGAACGTAGAGACCCAGTACTTC. Translating gives CSAGGKANVETQYF. The chain employs TRBV29-1 and TRBJ2-5; D may correspond to TRBD1 or TRBD2 (6 bases each). Germline CDR1 reads SQVTM; CDR2 reads ANQGSEA. With 7 bases removed from V and 4 bases from J, the gap between germline ends came to 19 bases. This CDR3 is 14 amino acids long.

The genes are TRBV27 and TRBJ1-2; D may be TRBD1 (5 bases). The germline V gene encodes CDR1 MNHEY and CDR2 SMNVEV (reference sequence). CDR3 length: 12 amino acids. Trimming cost V 7 bases and J 6 bases, with 12 bases left between them. CDR3 region: CASKKGRDGYTF. The CDR3 bases are TGTGCCAGCAAGAAGGGGCGGGATGGCTACACCTTC.

The chain uses TRBV4-3 and TRBJ2-5; D gene ambiguous. V lost 0 bases to trimming and J lost 2 bases, with 7 bases between them. This CDR3 region has 14 residues. Germline assignment: CDR1 LGHNA and CDR2 YSLEER. The CDR3 protein is CASSQDSSQETQYF. The CDR3 nucleotides are TGCGCCAGCAGCCAAGATTCCAGTCAAGAGACCCAGTACTTC.

The V gene is TRBV30, the J gene TRBJ1-4; TRBD1 matches at 8 bases. This CDR3 region has 13 residues. The germline V gene has CDR1 GTSNPN and CDR2 SVGIG (reference sequence). V gave up 2 bases and J gave up 7 bases; unmatched junction bases: 3. CDR3 sequence reads: CAWSPGGSEKLFF. DNA of the CDR3: TGTGCCTGGAGTCCAGGGGGCAGTGAAAAACTGTTTTTT. Supplemented by reference TRBV30 and TRBJ1-4, the full variable domain reads SQTIHQWPATLVQPVGSPLSLECTVEGTSNPNLYWYRQAAGRGLQLLFYSVGIGQISSEVPQNLSASRPQDRQFILSSKKLLLSDSGFYLCAWSPGGSEKLFFGSGTQLSVL.

The chain has TRBV7-2 and TRBJ1-4; a weak D match, TRBD1 (6 bases). CDR1 and CDR2 from the germline V gene are SGHTA and FQGNSA. V lost 1 base, J lost 1 base, and 7 bases lay in between. CDR3 length: 15 amino acids. The CDR3 reads CASSLVTGTNEKLFF. CDR3 bases: TGTGCCAGCAGCTTAGTGACAGGAACTAATGAAAAACTGTTTTTT.

V and J are TRBV19 and TRBJ2-7; a weak D match, TRBD1 (6 bases). CDR1 is LNHDA and CDR2 is SQIVND in the germline V gene (reference sequence). The V end lost 4 bases, the J end lost 2 bases, and 12 bases lay between the germline ends. CDR3 length: 14 amino acids. Here the CDR3 reads CASSKDSRTYEQYF. The CDR3 coding sequence is TGTGCCAGTAGTAAGGACAGCCGTACCTACGAGCAGTACTTC.

A single count supports this clone. The chain recombines TRBV19 with TRBJ1-1; D is unclear. The germline CDR1 and CDR2 sequences are LNHDA and SQIVND (reference sequence). There are 11 residues in the CDR3. V gave up 8 bases and J gave up 3 bases, with 7 bases separating them. In DNA form, the CDR3 reads TGTGCCAGTCAGGAGGACACTGAAGCTTTCTTT. It specifies CASQEDTEAFF.

V and J are TRBV5-1 and TRBJ2-2; D is unclear. V was clipped by 2 bases and J by 0 bases, with 8 bases between them. The germline V gene has CDR1 SGHRS and CDR2 YFSETQ. CDR3 length: 15 amino acids. This chain's CDR3 is CASSFGGSNTGELFF. The CDR3 nucleotides read TGCGCCAGCAGCTTTGGCGGTTCGAACACCGGGGAGCTGTTTTTT.

In this sample, this clone is medium-sized. The chain uses TRBV24-1 and TRBJ1-2, with 8 bases matching TRBD1. The V gene end was trimmed by 3 bases and the J gene end by 1 base; junction bases not matched to a gene: 6. Germline CDR1 is KGHDR and CDR2 is SFDVKD. The CDR3 covers 16 residues. This chain's CDR3 is CATSDTPDRGNYGYTF. CDR3 DNA sequence: TGTGCCACCAGTGATACTCCTGACAGGGGTAACTATGGCTACACCTTC.

The chain joins TRBV10-3 to TRBJ2-2; 7 bases fit TRBD1. Trimming cost V 7 bases and J 4 bases; bases outside gene matches: 6. CDR1 is ENHRY, CDR2 SYGVKD, per germline. The length of the CDR3 is 14 residues. The CDR3 region has the DNA TGTGCCATCACCAAAGGGACAGCCACCGGGGAGCTGTTTTTT. It codes for CAITKGTATGELFF.

J is TRBJ1-1 and V is TRBV5-1, with no clear D. This CDR3 is built from 17 residues. V shed 4 bases and J shed 1 base, with 20 bases lying between them. The germline CDR1 and CDR2 sequences are SGHRS and YFSETQ. CDR3 loop: CASSPANERDRNTEAFF. DNA for the CDR3: TGCGCCAGCAGCCCCGCTAATGAGCGGGATCGGAACACTGAAGCTTTCTTT. Looking up the rest from reference TRBV5-1 and TRBJ1-1 gives the full variable domain: KAGVTQTPRYLIKTRGQQVTLSCSPISGHRSVSWYQQTPGQGLQFLFEYFSETQRNKGNFPGRFSGRQFSNSRSEMNVSTLELGDSALYLCASSPANERDRNTEAFFGQGTRLTVV.

The V gene is TRBV11-2, the J gene TRBJ1-1; no clear D. CDR1 is SGHAT, CDR2 FQNNGV, per germline. The CDR3 is 14 amino acids. V lost 1 base, J lost 2 bases, and 8 bases lay in between. CDR3 coding DNA: TGTGCCAGCAGCTTAGGGGCTAGAAACACTGAAGCTTTCTTT. Translated, it gives CASSLGARNTEAFF.

The rearrangement uses TRBV14 and TRBJ2-3; 9 bases are shared with TRBD1. The CDR3 is 14 residues long. Trimming took 4 bases from V and 3 from J; bases not matched to a gene: 2. CDR1 is SGHDN and CDR2 is FVKESK in the germline V gene. For the CDR3, the DNA is TGTGCCAGCAGCCCCGGGACAGGGACAGATACGCAGTATTTT. It is translated as CASSPGTGTDTQYF.

The rearrangement joins TRBV7-9 to TRBJ1-1; 7 bases align to TRBD1. The germline V gene encodes CDR1 SEHNR and CDR2 FQNEAQ (reference sequence). The junction had 6 bases not matched to a gene; V was cut back by 8 bases and J by 3 bases. The CDR3 sequence is 13 residues long. In DNA form, the CDR3 reads TGTGCCAGCCACTCCAGGGGGGACACTGAAGCTTTCTTT. It codes for CASHSRGDTEAFF.

The V gene is TRBV12-3 or TRBV12-4, the J gene TRBJ2-2; D remains unclear. The ends were cut back, 10 bases at V and 6 bases at J, with 15 bases in the middle. The CDR3 sequence is 13 residues long. CDR3 in DNA: TGTGCCAACCAACGACCCAATCCCGGGGAGCTGTTTTTT. This codes for CANQRPNPGELFF.

The chain employs TRBV6-6 and TRBJ2-6; possibly TRBD1 for D (6 bases). Germline-derived CDR1 and CDR2 are MNHNY and SVGAGI (reference sequence). V was cut by 6 bases and J by 0 bases, with 21 bases left in between. The CDR3 extends over 19 amino acids. The CDR3 protein is CASSFYRQVGRSGANVLTF. The DNA of the CDR3 is TGTGCCAGCAGCTTCTACCGACAGGTTGGACGCTCTGGGGCCAACGTCCTGACTTTC.

This clone was observed once. The V gene is TRBV11-2, the J gene TRBJ2-2; possibly TRBD1 for D (5 bases). Trimming left V 7 bases short and J 8 bases short, with 8 bases between. Looked up from germline, CDR1 is SGHAT and CDR2 is FQNNGV. This CDR3 comprises 11 residues. The chain's CDR3 is CASTWTGELFF. The DNA of the CDR3 is TGTGCCAGCACCTGGACAGGGGAGCTGTTTTTT.